Below, 16 T cell receptor beta chains from the same sample are listed, as sequenced in a study of T-cell memory formation after mild COVID-19. TCRdb passed the 5' RACE reads through MiXCR, listing each CDR3 protein once. The sample shows 300,000 to 350,000 distinct CDR3 sequences, approximately 15% of them seen only once. Source material: PBMCs or a T cell subset sorted from them (not recorded which). Source of these receptors: a young man who had mild COVID-19 (a few samples of this study predate the infection). Cell type and time point are not known.

The chain joins TRBV7-3 to TRBJ2-3; TRBD2 agrees at 11 bases. With 3 bases clipped from V and 6 bases from J, the junction kept 5 bases outside the gene matches. Germline CDR1 is SGHTA and CDR2 is FQGTGA. The CDR3 extends over 15 amino acids. The CDR3 region is CASSFSGGASDTQYF. In DNA, the CDR3 is TGTGCCAGCAGCTTTAGCGGGGGGGCGTCCGATACGCAGTATTTT.

The chain joins TRBV7-2 to TRBJ2-3; 9 bases fit TRBD1. J lost 6 bases, V lost 6 bases, and 7 bases had no gene match. Germline V CDR1 and CDR2: SGHTA, FQGNSA. The CDR3 is 14 amino acids. The CDR3 bases are TGTGCCAGCAGTTCAGGGACAGGGAGGGATACGCAGTATTTT. Amino acid sequence: CASSSGTGRDTQYF.

This clonotype was seen many times. This rearrangement joins TRBV2 to TRBJ1-2; D perhaps matches TRBD1 (5 bases). Trimming removed 4 bases at V and 4 bases at J, with 10 bases between. Germline loops: CDR1 SNHLY, CDR2 FYNNEI. This CDR3 contains 13 residues. For the CDR3, the DNA is TGTGCCAGCAGTGCGGGGGGTGGCTATGGCTACACCTTC. This encodes CASSAGGGYGYTF.

This chain links TRBV20-1 with TRBJ2-5; D gene uncertain. The V gene's germline CDR1 is DFQATT and CDR2 SNEGSKA (reference sequence). The CDR3 sequence is 14 residues long. V was shortened by 3 bases and J by 1 base, with 12 bases between the two germline ends. CDR3: CSASPVPRQETQYF. The CDR3 coding sequence is TGCAGTGCTAGTCCTGTGCCGCGCCAAGAGACCCAGTACTTC.

The chain is built from TRBV9 and TRBJ2-2; TRBD2 aligns across 8 bases. The germline V gene has CDR1 SGDLS and CDR2 YYNGEE. Unmatched junction bases numbered 4, after V lost 0 bases and J lost 0 bases. CDR3 length equals 17 residues. The CDR3 sequence is CASSVDAGGPNTGELFF. As DNA, the CDR3 is TGTGCCAGCAGCGTAGATGCGGGGGGCCCGAACACCGGGGAGCTGTTTTTT. The full variable domain, its missing parts supplied by reference TRBV9 and TRBJ2-2, is DSGVTQTPKHLITATGQRVTLRCSPRSGDLSVYWYQQSLDQGLQFLIQYYNGEERAKGNILERFSAQQFPDLHSELNLSSLELGDSALYFCASSVDAGGPNTGELFFGEGSRLTVL.

This clonotype was seen a handful of times. V gene TRBV29-1 combines with J gene TRBJ2-2; no clear D gene. Trimming cost V 2 bases and J 2 bases, with 12 bases left between them. The CDR3 totals 15 residues. CDR1 and CDR2 (germline): SQVTM, ANQGSEA. CDR3 nucleotides: TGCAGCGTTGAACGGTTACAGATAAACACCGGGGAGCTGTTTTTT. As protein: CSVERLQINTGELFF.

This clonotype occurred many times. The chain recombines TRBV7-9 with TRBJ2-7; a possible D gene is TRBD1 (6 bases). Germline CDR1 SEHNR, CDR2 FQNEAQ (reference sequence). V lost 5 bases and J 4 bases, leaving 9 bases between the germline ends. CDR3 length equals 12 residues. The CDR3: CASSGRGYEQYF. The CDR3 bases are TGTGCCAGCAGCGGCAGGGGTTACGAGCAGTACTTC.

This clonotype was counted a few times. The junction shows a germline mismatch at one end, possibly a read error. This sequence joins TRBV3-1 and TRBJ1-5; no reliable D call. Germline V gives CDR1 LGHDT, CDR2 YNNKEL (reference sequence). The CDR3 length is 14 residues. CDR3: CASSQVNSDQPQHF. The DNA for the CDR3 is TGTGCCAGCAGCCAAGTGAATAGCGATCAGCCCCAGCATTTT.

This clonotype has more than one count but fewer than ten. This sequence joins TRBV4-1 and TRBJ1-1; D gene unclear. In germline, CDR1 is MGHRA, CDR2 YSYEKL. This CDR3 has 14 residues. Trimming left V 4 bases short and J 5 bases short, with 14 bases between. CDR3 sequence reads: CASSLQTSGTEAFF. DNA of the CDR3: TGCGCCAGCAGCCTGCAAACGTCCGGTACTGAAGCTTTCTTT.

The J gene is TRBJ1-1, the V gene TRBV3-1, with TRBD1 as a possible D gene (6 bases). The CDR3 is made up of 15 amino acids. The germline V gene has CDR1 LGHDT and CDR2 YNNKEL (reference sequence). V shed 2 bases and J shed 4 bases, with 14 bases lying between them. CDR3 region: CASSQSDRPRTEAFF. DNA of the CDR3: TGTGCCAGCAGCCAAAGCGACAGGCCCCGCACTGAAGCTTTCTTT. Full variable domain (remainder filled in from reference TRBV3-1 and TRBJ1-1): DTAVSQTPKYLVTQMGNDKSIKCEQNLGHDTMYWYKQDSKKFLKIMFSYNNKELIINETVPNRFSPKSPDKAHLNLHINSLELGDSAVYFCASSQSDRPRTEAFFGQGTRLTVV.

J is TRBJ2-7 and V is TRBV19, with TRBD1 matching over 7 bases. The CDR3 loop spans 13 amino acids. With V trimmed by 4 bases and J by 2 bases, 2 bases remained unmatched. Germline CDR1 LNHDA, CDR2 SQIVND (reference sequence). The chain's CDR3 is CASSRGQTYEQYF. The CDR3 bases are TGTGCCAGTAGTAGGGGACAGACCTACGAGCAGTACTTC.

This clonotype was counted a few times. The chain uses TRBV29-1 and TRBJ2-7; 7 nucleotides agree with TRBD1. Trimming at V came to 6 bases and at J to 2 bases, leaving 4 bases not matched to a gene. The germline gives CDR1 SQVTM, CDR2 ANQGSEA. This CDR3 has 12 amino acids. The CDR3 bases are TGCAGCGTCACTACAGGGGCCTACGAGCAGTACGTC. Translation: CSVTTGAYEQYV.

V gene TRBV4-1 combines with J gene TRBJ1-1; 8 positions match TRBD1. Germline CDR1 MGHRA, CDR2 YSYEKL. V dropped 3 bases and J dropped 11; count of bases not matched to a gene: 8. The CDR3 totals 13 residues. This CDR3 is CASSQLPGGSAFF. Here the CDR3 DNA reads TGCGCCAGCAGCCAGCTCCCAGGGGGCTCGGCTTTCTTT.

This clonotype was counted many times. V gene TRBV10-3 combines with J gene TRBJ2-1; 12 positions match TRBD2. The junction had 4 bases not matched to a gene; V was cut back by 2 bases and J by 8 bases. Looked up from germline, CDR1 is ENHRY and CDR2 is SYGVKD. The CDR3 covers 15 residues. CDR3: CAISEAPSGGDEQFF. The CDR3 region has the DNA TGTGCCATCAGTGAGGCCCCTAGCGGGGGGGATGAGCAGTTCTTC.

This rearrangement joins TRBV5-6 to TRBJ1-4; D not resolved. This CDR3 has 13 amino acids. The V end was cut by 2 bases, the J end by 5 bases, with 7 bases between. Germline V gene data show CDR1 as SGHDT and CDR2 as YYEEEE. Written as DNA, the CDR3 is TGTGCCAGCAGCTTTGGCAGCAATGAAAAACTGTTTTTT. As protein: CASSFGSNEKLFF.

This clonotype was counted between two and nine times. The CDR3, as DNA: TGCAGTGCCCGGACAGGGGCCCCCTCCTATGGCTACACCTTC. This translates into CSARTGAPSYGYTF. The genes are TRBV20-1 and TRBJ1-2, with 9 bases identical to TRBD1. The CDR3 runs to 14 residues. Germline lookup yields CDR1 DFQATT and CDR2 SNEGSKA (reference sequence). V shed 6 bases and J 4 bases; nucleotides not matched to a gene: 9.